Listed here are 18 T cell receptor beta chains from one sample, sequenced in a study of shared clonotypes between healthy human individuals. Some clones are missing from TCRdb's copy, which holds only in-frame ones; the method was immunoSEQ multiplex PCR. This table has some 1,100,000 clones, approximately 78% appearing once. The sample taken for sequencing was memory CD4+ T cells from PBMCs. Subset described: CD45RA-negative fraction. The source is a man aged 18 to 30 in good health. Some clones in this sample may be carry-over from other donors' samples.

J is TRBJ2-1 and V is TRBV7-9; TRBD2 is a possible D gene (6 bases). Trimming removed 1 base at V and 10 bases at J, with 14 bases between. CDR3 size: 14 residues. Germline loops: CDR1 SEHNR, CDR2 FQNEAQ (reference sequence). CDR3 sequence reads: CASSLVSGEGEQFF. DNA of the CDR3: TGTGCCAGCAGCTTAGTCTCGGGGGAAGGGGAGCAGTTCTTC. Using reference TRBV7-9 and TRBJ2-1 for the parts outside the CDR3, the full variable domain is DTGVSQNPRHKITKRGQNVTFRCDPISEHNRLYWYRQTLGQGPEFLTYFQNEAQLEKSRLLSDRFSAERPKGSFSTLEIQRTEQGDSAMYLCASSLVSGEGEQFFGPGTRLTVL.

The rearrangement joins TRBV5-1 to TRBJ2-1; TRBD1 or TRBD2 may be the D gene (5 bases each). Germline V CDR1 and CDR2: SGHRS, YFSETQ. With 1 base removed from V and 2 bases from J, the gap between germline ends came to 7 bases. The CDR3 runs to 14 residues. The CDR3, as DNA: TGCGCCAGCAGCTTGCGGGGACCCTACAATGAGCAGTTCTTC. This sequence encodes CASSLRGPYNEQFF.

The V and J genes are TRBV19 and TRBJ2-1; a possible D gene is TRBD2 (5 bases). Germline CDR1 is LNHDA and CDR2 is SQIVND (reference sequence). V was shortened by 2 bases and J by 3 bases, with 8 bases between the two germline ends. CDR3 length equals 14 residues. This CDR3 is CASSIRRDYNEQFF. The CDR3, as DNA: TGTGCCAGTAGTATACGCCGGGACTACAATGAGCAGTTCTTC.

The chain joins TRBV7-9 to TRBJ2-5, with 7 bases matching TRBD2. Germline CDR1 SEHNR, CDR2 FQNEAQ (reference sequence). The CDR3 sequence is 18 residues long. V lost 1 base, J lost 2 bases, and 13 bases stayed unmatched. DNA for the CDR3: TGTGCCAGCAGCTTAGGGTCTGGTACTAGCGAGAGGCAAGAGACCCAGTACTTC. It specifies CASSLGSGTSERQETQYF.

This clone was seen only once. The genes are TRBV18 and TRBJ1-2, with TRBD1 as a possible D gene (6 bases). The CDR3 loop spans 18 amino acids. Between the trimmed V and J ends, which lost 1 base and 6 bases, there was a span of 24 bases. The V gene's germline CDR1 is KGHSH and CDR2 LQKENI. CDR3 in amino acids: CASSPRRGAGTSYDGYTF. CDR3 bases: TGTGCCAGCTCACCACGGAGGGGGGCAGGGACGTCTTATGATGGCTACACCTTC.

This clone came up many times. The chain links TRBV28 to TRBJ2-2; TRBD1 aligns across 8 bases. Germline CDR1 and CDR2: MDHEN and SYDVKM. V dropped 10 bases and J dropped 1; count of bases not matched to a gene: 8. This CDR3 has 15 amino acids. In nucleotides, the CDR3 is TGTGCCACCCGAGACAGGGGCCGGAACACCGGGGAGCTGTTTTTT. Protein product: CATRDRGRNTGELFF. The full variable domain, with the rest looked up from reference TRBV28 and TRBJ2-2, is DVKVTQSSRYLVKRTGEKVFLECVQDMDHENMFWYRQDPGLGLRLIYFSYDVKMKEKGDIPEGYSVSREKKERFSLILESASTNQTSMYLCATRDRGRNTGELFFGEGSRLTVL.

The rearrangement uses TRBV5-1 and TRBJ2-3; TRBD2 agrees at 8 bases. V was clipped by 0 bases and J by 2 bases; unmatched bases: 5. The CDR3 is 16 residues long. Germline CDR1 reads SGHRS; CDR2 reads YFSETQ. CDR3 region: CASSLVTGGYTDTQYF. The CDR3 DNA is TGCGCCAGCAGCTTGGTTACGGGAGGGTACACAGATACGCAGTATTTT.

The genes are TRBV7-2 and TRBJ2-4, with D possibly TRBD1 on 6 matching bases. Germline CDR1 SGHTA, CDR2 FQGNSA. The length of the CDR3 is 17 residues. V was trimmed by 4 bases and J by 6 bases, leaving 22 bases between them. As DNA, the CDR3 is TGTGCCAGCAGCTGGGGATCTGTTGGGGGCGTCGGAAACATTCAGTACTTC. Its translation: CASSWGSVGGVGNIQYF.

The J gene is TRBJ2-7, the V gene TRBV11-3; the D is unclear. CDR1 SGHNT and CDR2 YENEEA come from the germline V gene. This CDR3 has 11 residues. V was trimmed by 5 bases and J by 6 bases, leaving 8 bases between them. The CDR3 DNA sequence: TGTGCCAGCAGCAAGGGATCCGAGCAGTACTTC. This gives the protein CASSKGSEQYF.

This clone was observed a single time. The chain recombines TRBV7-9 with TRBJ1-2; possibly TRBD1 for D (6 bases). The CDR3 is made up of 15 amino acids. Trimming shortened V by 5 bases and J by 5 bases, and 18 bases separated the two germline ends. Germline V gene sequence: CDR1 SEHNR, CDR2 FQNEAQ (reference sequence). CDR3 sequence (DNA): TGTGCCAGCAGCCCAGGACAGTCACCCTTTTATGGCTACACCTTC. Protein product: CASSPGQSPFYGYTF.

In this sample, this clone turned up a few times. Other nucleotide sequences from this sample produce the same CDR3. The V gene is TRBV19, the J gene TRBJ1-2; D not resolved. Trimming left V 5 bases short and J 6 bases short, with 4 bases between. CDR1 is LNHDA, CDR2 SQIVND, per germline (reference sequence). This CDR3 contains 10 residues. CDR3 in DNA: TGTGCCAGTAGTGGGGATGGCTACACCTTC. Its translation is CASSGDGYTF.

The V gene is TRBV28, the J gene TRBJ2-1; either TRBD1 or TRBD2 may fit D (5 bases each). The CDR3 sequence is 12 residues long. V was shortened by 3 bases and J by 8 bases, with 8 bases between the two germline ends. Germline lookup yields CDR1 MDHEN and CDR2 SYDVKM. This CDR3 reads CASSLRGYEQFF. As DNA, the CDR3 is TGTGCCAGCAGTTTGAGGGGCTATGAGCAGTTCTTC. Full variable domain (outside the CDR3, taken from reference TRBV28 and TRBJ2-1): DVKVTQSSRYLVKRTGEKVFLECVQDMDHENMFWYRQDPGLGLRLIYFSYDVKMKEKGDIPEGYSVSREKKERFSLILESASTNQTSMYLCASSLRGYEQFFGPGTRLTVL.

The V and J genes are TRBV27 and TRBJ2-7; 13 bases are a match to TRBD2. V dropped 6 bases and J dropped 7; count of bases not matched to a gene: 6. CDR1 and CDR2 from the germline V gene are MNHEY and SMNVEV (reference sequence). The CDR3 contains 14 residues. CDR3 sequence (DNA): TGTGCCAGCAGAAGGACTAGCGGGAGTACGGAGCAGTACTTC. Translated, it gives CASRRTSGSTEQYF.

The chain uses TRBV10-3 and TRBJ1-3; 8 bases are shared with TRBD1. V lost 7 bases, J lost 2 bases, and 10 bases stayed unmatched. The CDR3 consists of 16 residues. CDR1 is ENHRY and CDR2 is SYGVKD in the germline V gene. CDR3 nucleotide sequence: TGTGCCATCACTAATACCGGGACAGGCCCTGGAAACACCATATATTTT. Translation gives CAITNTGTGPGNTIYF.

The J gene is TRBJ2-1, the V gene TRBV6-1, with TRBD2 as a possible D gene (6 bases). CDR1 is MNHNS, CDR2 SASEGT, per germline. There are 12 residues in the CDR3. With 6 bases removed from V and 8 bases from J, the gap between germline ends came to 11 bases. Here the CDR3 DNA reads TGTGCCAGCAGGTCGCGGGGCGATGAGCAGTTCTTC. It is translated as CASRSRGDEQFF.

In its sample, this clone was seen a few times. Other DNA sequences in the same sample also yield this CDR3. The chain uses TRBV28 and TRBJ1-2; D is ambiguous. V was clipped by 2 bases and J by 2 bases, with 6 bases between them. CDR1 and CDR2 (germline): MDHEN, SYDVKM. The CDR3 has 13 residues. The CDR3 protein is CASSLRDNYGYTF. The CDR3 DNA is TGTGCCAGCAGTTTAAGAGACAACTATGGCTACACCTTC.

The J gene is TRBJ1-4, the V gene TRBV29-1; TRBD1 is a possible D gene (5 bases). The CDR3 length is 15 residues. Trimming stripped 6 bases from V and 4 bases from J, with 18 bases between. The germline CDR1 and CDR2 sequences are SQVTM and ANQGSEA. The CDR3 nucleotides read TGCAGCGTGAGGACAACTAGGAGGGTTAATGAAAAACTGTTTTTT. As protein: CSVRTTRRVNEKLFF.

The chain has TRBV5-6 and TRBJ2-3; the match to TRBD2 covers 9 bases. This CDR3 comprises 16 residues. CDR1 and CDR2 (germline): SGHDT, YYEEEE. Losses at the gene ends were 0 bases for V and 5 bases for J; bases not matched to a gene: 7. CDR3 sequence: CASSLEPSGKVDTQYF. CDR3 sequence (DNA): TGTGCCAGCAGCTTGGAACCTAGCGGGAAGGTAGATACGCAGTATTTT.